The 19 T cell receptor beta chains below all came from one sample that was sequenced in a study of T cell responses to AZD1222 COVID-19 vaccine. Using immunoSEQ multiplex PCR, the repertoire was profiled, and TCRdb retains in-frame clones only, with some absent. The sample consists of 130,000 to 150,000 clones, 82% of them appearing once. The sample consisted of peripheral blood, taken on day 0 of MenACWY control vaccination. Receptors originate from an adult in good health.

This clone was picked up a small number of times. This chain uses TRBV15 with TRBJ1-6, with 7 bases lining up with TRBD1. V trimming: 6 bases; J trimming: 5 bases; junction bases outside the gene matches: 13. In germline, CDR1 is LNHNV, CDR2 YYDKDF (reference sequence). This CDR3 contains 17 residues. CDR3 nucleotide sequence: TGTGCCACCAGGGACAGGAGACTTTCTCGGGATAATTCACCCCTCCACTTT. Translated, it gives CATRDRRLSRDNSPLHF.

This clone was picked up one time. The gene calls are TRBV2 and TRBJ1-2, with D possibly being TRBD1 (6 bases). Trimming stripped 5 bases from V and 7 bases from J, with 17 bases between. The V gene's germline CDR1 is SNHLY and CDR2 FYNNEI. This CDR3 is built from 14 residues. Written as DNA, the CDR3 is TGTGCCAGCAGTCAACAACCTACGGGGGCTGGCTACACCTTC. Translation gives CASSQQPTGAGYTF. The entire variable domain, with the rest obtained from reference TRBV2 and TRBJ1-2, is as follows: EPEVTQTPSHQVTQMGQEVILRCVPISNHLYFYWYRQILGQKVEFLVSFYNNEISEKSEIFDDQFSVERPDGSNFTLKIRSTKLEDSAMYFCASSQQPTGAGYTFGSGTRLTVV.

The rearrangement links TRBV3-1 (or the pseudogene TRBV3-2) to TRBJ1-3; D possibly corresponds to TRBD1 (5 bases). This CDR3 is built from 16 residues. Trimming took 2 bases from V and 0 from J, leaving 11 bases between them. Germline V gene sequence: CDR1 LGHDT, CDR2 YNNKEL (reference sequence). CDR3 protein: CASSQWDGGSGNTIYF. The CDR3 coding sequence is TGTGCCAGCAGCCAATGGGACGGCGGCTCTGGAAACACCATATATTTT.

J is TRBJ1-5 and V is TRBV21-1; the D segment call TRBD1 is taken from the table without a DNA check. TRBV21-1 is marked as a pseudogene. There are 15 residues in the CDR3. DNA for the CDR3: TGTGCCAGCAGCACCAGACAGGGGAGCAATCAGCCCCAGCATTTT. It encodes CASSTRQGSNQPQHF.

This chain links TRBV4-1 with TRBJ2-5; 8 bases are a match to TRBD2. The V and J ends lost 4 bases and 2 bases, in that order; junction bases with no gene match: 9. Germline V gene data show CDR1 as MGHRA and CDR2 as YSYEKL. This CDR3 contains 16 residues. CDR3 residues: CASSPVPLAGQETQYF. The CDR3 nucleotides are TGCGCCAGCAGCCCCGTTCCTCTAGCGGGTCAAGAGACCCAGTACTTC.

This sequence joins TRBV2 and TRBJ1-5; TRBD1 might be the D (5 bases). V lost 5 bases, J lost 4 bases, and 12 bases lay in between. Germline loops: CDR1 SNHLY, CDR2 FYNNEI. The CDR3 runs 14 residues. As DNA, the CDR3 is TGTGCCAGCAGTCCGACAGACTTTAATCAGCCCCAGCATTTT. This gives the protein CASSPTDFNQPQHF.

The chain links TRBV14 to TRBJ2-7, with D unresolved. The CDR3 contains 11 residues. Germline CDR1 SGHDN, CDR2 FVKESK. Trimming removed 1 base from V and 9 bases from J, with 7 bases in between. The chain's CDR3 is CASSQGTLQYF. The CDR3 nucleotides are TGTGCCAGCAGCCAAGGTACTCTGCAGTACTTC.

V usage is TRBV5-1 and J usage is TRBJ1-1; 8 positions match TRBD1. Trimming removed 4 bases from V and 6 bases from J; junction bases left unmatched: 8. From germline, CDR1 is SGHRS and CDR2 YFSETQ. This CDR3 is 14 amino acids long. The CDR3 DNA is TGCGCCAGCAGCCTCCCGGGACAGGTCCCTGAAGCTTTCTTT. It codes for CASSLPGQVPEAFF.

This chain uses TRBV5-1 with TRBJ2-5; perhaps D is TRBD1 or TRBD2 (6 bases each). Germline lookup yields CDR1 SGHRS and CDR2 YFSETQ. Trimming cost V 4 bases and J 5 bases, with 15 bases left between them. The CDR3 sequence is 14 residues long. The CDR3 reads CASSGGTLSETQYF. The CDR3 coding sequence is TGCGCCAGCAGCGGAGGGACATTAAGTGAGACCCAGTACTTC. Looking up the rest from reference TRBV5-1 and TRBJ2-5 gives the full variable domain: KAGVTQTPRYLIKTRGQQVTLSCSPISGHRSVSWYQQTPGQGLQFLFEYFSETQRNKGNFPGRFSGRQFSNSRSEMNVSTLELGDSALYLCASSGGTLSETQYFGPGTRLLVL.

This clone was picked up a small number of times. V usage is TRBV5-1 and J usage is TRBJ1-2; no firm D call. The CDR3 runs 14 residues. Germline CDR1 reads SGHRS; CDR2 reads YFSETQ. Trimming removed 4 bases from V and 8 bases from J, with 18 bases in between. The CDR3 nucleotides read TGCGCCAGCAGCGCCCGGACGGACGCAAGGGGCTACACCTTC. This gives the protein CASSARTDARGYTF. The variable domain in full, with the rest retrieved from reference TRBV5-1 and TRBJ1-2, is KAGVTQTPRYLIKTRGQQVTLSCSPISGHRSVSWYQQTPGQGLQFLFEYFSETQRNKGNFPGRFSGRQFSNSRSEMNVSTLELGDSALYLCASSARTDARGYTFGSGTRLTVV.

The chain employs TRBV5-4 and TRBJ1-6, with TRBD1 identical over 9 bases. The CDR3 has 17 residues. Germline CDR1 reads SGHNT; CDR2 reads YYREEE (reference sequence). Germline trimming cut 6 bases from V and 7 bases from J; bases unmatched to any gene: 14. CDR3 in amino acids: CASTDNPGQGYNSPLHF. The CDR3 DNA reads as TGTGCCAGCACCGATAATCCGGGACAGGGATACAATTCACCCCTCCACTTT.

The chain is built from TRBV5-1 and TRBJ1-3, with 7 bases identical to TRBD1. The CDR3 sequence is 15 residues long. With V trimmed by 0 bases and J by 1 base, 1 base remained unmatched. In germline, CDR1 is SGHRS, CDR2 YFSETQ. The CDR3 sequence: CASSLDRGSGNTIYF. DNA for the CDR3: TGCGCCAGCAGCTTGGACAGGGGATCTGGAAACACCATATATTTT.

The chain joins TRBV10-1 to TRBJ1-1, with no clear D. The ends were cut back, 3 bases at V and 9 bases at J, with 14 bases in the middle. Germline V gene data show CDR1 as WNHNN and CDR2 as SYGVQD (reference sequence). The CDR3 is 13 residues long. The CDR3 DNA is TGCGCCAGCAGTGAAGGATTTGTCGGGAAAGCTTTCTTT. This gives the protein CASSEGFVGKAFF.

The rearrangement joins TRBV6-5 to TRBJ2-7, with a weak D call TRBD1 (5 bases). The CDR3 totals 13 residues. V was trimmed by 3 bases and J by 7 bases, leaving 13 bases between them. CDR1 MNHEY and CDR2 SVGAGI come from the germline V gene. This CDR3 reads CASSYRQLEEQYF. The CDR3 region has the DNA TGTGCCAGCAGTTATCGACAGCTGGAGGAGCAGTACTTC.

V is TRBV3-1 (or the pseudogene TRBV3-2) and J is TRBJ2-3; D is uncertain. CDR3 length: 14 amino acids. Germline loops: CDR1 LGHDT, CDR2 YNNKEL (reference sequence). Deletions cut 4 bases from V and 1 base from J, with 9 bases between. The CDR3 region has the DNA TGTGCCAGCAGCCCTGAGAGTCGCACAGATACGCAGTATTTT. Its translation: CASSPESRTDTQYF.

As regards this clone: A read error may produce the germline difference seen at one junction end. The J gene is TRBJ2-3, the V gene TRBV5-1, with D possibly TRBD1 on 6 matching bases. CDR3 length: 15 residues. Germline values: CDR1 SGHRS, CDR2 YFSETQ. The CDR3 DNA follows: TGCGCCAGCAGGTTGGAACAGGGTCGTGGAGATACGCAGTATTTT. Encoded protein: CASRLEQGRGDTQYF.

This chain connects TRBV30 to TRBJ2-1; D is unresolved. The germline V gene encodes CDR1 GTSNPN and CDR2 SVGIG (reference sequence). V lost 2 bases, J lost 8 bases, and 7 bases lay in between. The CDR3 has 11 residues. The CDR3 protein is CAWSLGYEQFF. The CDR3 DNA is TGTGCCTGGAGTTTGGGGTATGAGCAGTTCTTC.

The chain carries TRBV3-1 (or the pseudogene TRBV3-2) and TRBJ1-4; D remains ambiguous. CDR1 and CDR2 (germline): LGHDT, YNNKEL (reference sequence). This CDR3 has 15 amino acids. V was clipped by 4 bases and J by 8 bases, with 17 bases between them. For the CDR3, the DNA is TGTGCCAGCAGCCTACCGGGAACCACTGGCGAAAAACTGTTTTTT. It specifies CASSLPGTTGEKLFF.

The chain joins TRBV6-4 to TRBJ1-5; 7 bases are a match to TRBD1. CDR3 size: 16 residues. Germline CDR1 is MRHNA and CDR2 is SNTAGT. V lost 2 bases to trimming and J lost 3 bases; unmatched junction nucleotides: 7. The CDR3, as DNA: TGTGCCAGCAGTGACCCGACAGGGTCCACCAATCAGCCCCAGCATTTT. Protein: CASSDPTGSTNQPQHF.